This TCR beta chain was retrieved from a study of T cells after yellow fever vaccination. Study background: It was SMART-Seq v4 Ultra Low Input that prepared the fractions with low cell numbers. Study observations and caveats: Booster sampling recovered most clones from primary vaccination (around 96% CD4, approximately 90% CD8). Abundant clonotypes from the bulk population could get into FACS-sorted repertoires as contaminants.

This clonotype has ten or more counts. As yet, its antigen is unknown. 5'RACE template switching produced TCR cDNA carrying a universal primer site and UMIs. From the 5' RACE reads, TCRdb called clonotypes with MiXCR, one entry per CDR3 protein. Of approximately 350,000 distinct CDR3 sequences listed, 11% were seen once; the top ten hold roughly a sixth. Trimming removed 0 bases from V and 9 bases from J, with 12 bases in between. The germline CDR1 and CDR2 sequences are LGHDT and YNNKEL (reference sequence). The CDR3 is 15 residues long. This chain links TRBV3-1 with TRBJ1-6; maybe TRBD1 (6 bases). This TCR derives from a man younger than 35 who received the YFV17D yellow fever vaccine. Sequencing used PBMCs, obtained on the day of the first yellow fever vaccination. CDR3 sequence reads: CASSQDFTGTSPLHF. Here the CDR3 DNA reads TGTGCCAGCAGCCAAGATTTTACAGGGACTTCACCCCTCCACTTT.